The 5 T cell receptor beta chains reported below all come from one sample, sequenced in a study of cytomegalovirus exposure and HLA in healthy donors. PCR primers comprised 60 Vbeta and 13 Jbeta primers. Here immunoSEQ multiplex PCR was the method, and the copy in TCRdb shows in-frame clones only, minus some. This sample has fewer than 150,000 clones, with about 80% found just once. Sequenced material: PBMCs. The receptors originated from a female donor in good health and CMV-seropositive.

CDR3 coding DNA: TGCGCCAGCAGCTTGACCGGGACTAGCGCTTACAATGAGCAGTTCTTC. Its protein product is CASSLTGTSAYNEQFF. The V and J genes are TRBV5-1 and TRBJ2-1; 10 positions match TRBD2. Germline values: CDR1 SGHRS, CDR2 YFSETQ. CDR3 length: 16 amino acids. The junction had 5 bases not matched to a gene; V was cut back by 1 base and J by 4 bases.

The rearrangement uses TRBV28 and TRBJ2-5, with D perhaps TRBD2 (5 bases). Germline CDR1 and CDR2: MDHEN and SYDVKM. V was cut by 7 bases and J by 5 bases, with 11 bases left in between. The CDR3 loop spans 12 amino acids. CDR3 protein: CASKPTRETQYF. Written as DNA, the CDR3 is TGTGCCAGCAAACCCACTAGGGAGACCCAGTACTTC.

The genes are TRBV7-8 and TRBJ2-5, with TRBD1 identical over 7 bases. Germline CDR1 SGHVS, CDR2 FQNEAQ. This CDR3 comprises 13 residues. V shed 5 bases, J shed 2 bases, and the junction held 2 bases outside the gene matches. For the CDR3, the DNA is TGTGCCAGCAGCGCGGACAGGCAAGAGACCCAGTACTTC. Translated: CASSADRQETQYF.

V gene TRBV6-1 combines with J gene TRBJ1-2, with D unresolved. V lost 0 bases to trimming and J lost 8 bases, with 10 bases between them. This CDR3 is built from 13 residues. Germline CDR1 is MNHNS and CDR2 is SASEGT. The CDR3 spells CASSEAPGRGYTF. The CDR3 region has the DNA TGTGCCAGCAGTGAAGCGCCAGGTCGGGGCTACACCTTC.

The chain combines TRBV27 with TRBJ1-5; D is possibly TRBD1 (6 bases). Germline V gene lookup returns CDR1 MNHEY and CDR2 SMNVEV (reference sequence). V lost 4 bases, J lost 6 bases, and 16 bases lay in between. This CDR3 spans 15 amino acids. The CDR3 nucleotides read TGTGCCAGCAGTTCACTAAAACAGGGTTTTCAGCCCCAGCATTTT. This encodes CASSSLKQGFQPQHF.